In this sample, the clone carrying this T cell receptor beta chain turned up a few times. The CDR3 loop spans 18 amino acids. From germline, CDR1 is LGHDT and CDR2 YNNKEL (reference sequence). V was clipped by 0 bases and J by 4 bases, with 19 bases between them. In the original workflow: Amplifying reference gene primers gave estimates of nucleated cell counts. The protocol was immunoSEQ multiplex PCR, while the TCRdb copy is restricted to in-frame clones and leaves out a portion. V and J calls and clone size are copied from that table; D and trimming were computed from the DNA. This table holds about 230,000 clones, roughly four fifths found once. The sample originates from a study of blood T cell repertoires in COVID-19. About the research overall: The study drew acute and convalescent COVID-19 samples from the United States, Italy and Spain. From T cells, B-cell-depleted T cells, or PBMCs came the material, which was cDNA or gDNA.

J is TRBJ1-5 and V is TRBV3-1 (or the pseudogene TRBV3-2), with unresolved D. Source material: peripheral blood. The clonotype comes from a woman in her 50s with acute or convalescent COVID-19. CDR3 coding DNA: TGTGCCAGCAGCCAAGAAAGGGCGGGGAGGGCTCTAAATCAGCCCCAGCATTTT. Its protein product is CASSQERAGRALNQPQHF.